The 14 T cell receptor beta chains in this list originate from one sample, sequenced in a study of T-cell reconstitution after alpha-beta-depleted transplantation in children. TCRbeta library preparation incorporated unique molecular identifiers. TCRdb reanalysed the PCR reads using MiXCR and keeps one entry per CDR3 protein. This sample has under 450,000 distinct CDR3 sequences; 16% occur once, and the top ten carry about 32%. The material sequenced was PBMCs, mostly from graft donor cells, taken 360 days after TCRalphabeta/CD19-depleted stem cell transplant. The receptor set was obtained from a boy under two years old who had a stem cell transplant for Wiskott-Aldrich syndrome, so the T cells may come from the graft donor.

This rearrangement joins TRBV5-1 to TRBJ1-1; TRBD1 might be the D (5 bases). Germline V CDR1 and CDR2: SGHRS, YFSETQ. The CDR3 runs to 14 residues. V was shortened by 4 bases and J by 2 bases, with 12 bases between the two germline ends. The CDR3, as DNA: TGCGCCAGCAGCGCCGACAGACCTAACACTGAAGCTTTCTTT. It codes for CASSADRPNTEAFF.

This chain links TRBV30 with TRBJ1-1; possible D gene TRBD1, 6 bases. Per the germline V gene, CDR1 is GTSNPN and CDR2 is SVGIG (reference sequence). This CDR3 contains 15 residues. V was cut by 4 bases and J by 0 bases, with 15 bases left in between. CDR3 sequence reads: CAWTGEGMLNTEAFF. CDR3 coding DNA: TGTGCCTGGACAGGGGAGGGGATGCTGAACACTGAAGCTTTCTTT.

The chain is built from TRBV27 and TRBJ2-1; D possibly corresponds to TRBD2 (6 bases). Germline V gene sequence: CDR1 MNHEY, CDR2 SMNVEV (reference sequence). V was cut by 8 bases and J by 0 bases, with 23 bases left in between. The CDR3 runs to 18 residues. CDR3 in amino acids: CASRLVPLAVGSYNEQFF. DNA for the CDR3: TGTGCCAGCCGACTAGTCCCTTTAGCGGTCGGCTCCTACAATGAGCAGTTCTTC.

This clonotype appeared many times. The genes are TRBV29-1 and TRBJ2-1, with 8 positions matching TRBD2. CDR1 is SQVTM and CDR2 is ANQGSEA in the germline V gene. After removal of 5 bases from V and 6 bases from J, the junction contained 3 bases not matched to a gene. The CDR3 extends over 12 amino acids. CDR3 region: CSVLAGINEQFF. CDR3 DNA: TGCAGCGTTCTAGCGGGCATCAATGAGCAGTTCTTC.

This clonotype was recorded a few times. The chain carries TRBV5-1 and TRBJ2-7; tentative D call: TRBD1 (6 bases). Trimming removed 3 bases from V and 2 bases from J, with 15 bases in between. The CDR3 contains 15 residues. The germline gives CDR1 SGHRS, CDR2 YFSETQ. CDR3 amino acids: CASSSTPDSAYEQYF. CDR3 bases: TGCGCCAGCAGCTCGACCCCGGACAGTGCCTACGAGCAGTACTTC.

This clonotype was detected only a few times. The chain couples TRBV6-5 to TRBJ2-7, with D maybe TRBD1 (8 bases). CDR3 length equals 14 residues. The germline CDR1 and CDR2 sequences are MNHEY and SVGAGI. Trimming removed 2 bases from V and 5 bases from J, with 13 bases in between. CDR3 sequence: CASSYRTGRDEQYF. The DNA for the CDR3 is TGTGCCAGCAGTTACCGGACAGGGAGGGACGAGCAGTACTTC.

This rearrangement joins TRBV4-1 to TRBJ2-7; TRBD1 matches 7 bases. With 1 base clipped from V and 6 bases from J, the junction kept 3 bases outside the gene matches. The CDR3 spans 13 residues. Germline V gives CDR1 MGHRA, CDR2 YSYEKL. CDR3: CASSQADRAEQYF. As DNA, the CDR3 is TGCGCCAGCAGCCAAGCTGACAGGGCCGAGCAGTACTTC.

The rearrangement links TRBV5-1 to TRBJ2-2; no clear D gene. Germline V CDR1 and CDR2: SGHRS, YFSETQ. The CDR3 sequence is 15 residues long. Deletions cut 1 base from V and 4 bases from J, with 11 bases between. As DNA, the CDR3 is TGCGCCAGCAGCTTGCCGTCAATTCCCACCGGGGAGCTGTTTTTT. Protein sequence: CASSLPSIPTGELFF.

V gene TRBV5-1 combines with J gene TRBJ1-1, with D unclear. Germline assignment: CDR1 SGHRS and CDR2 YFSETQ. V was pared by 1 base and J by 0 bases, with 22 bases between. The CDR3 extends over 19 amino acids. The CDR3 here is CASSLRPRAGRPMNTEAFF. The CDR3 DNA reads as TGCGCCAGCAGCTTGAGGCCCCGGGCAGGTCGACCCATGAACACTGAAGCTTTCTTT.

This clonotype turned up a few times. The chain is built from TRBV7-9 and TRBJ2-7, with TRBD2 matching 8 bases. This CDR3 has 15 amino acids. Germline trimming cut 6 bases from V and 0 bases from J; bases unmatched to any gene: 7. Germline loops: CDR1 SEHNR, CDR2 FQNEAQ (reference sequence). DNA of the CDR3: TGTGCCAGCAGGCACCTAAGCGGGGGCTCCTACGAGCAGTACTTC. It translates to CASRHLSGGSYEQYF.

There are a few counts of this clonotype. The chain recombines TRBV7-9 with TRBJ1-5; tentatively, D is TRBD1 (6 bases). Germline V lookup: CDR1 SEHNR, CDR2 FQNEAQ (reference sequence). V was cut by 7 bases and J by 0 bases, with 10 bases left in between. This CDR3 contains 14 residues. The CDR3 DNA is TGTGCCAGCACTCAGGGGAATAGCAATCAGCCCCAGCATTTT. As protein: CASTQGNSNQPQHF.

This chain uses TRBV6-6 with TRBJ2-5; D unresolved. CDR1 and CDR2 (germline): MNHNY, SVGAGI (reference sequence). V gave up 2 bases and J gave up 7 bases, with 8 bases separating them. This CDR3 has 12 amino acids. CDR3 sequence: CASSYQDGTQYF. In DNA form, the CDR3 reads TGTGCCAGCAGTTACCAGGACGGGACCCAGTACTTC.

This clonotype was recorded a few times. The V gene is TRBV12-3 or TRBV12-4, the J gene TRBJ2-5; D is perhaps TRBD1 (6 bases). CDR3 length: 15 amino acids. V gave up 6 bases and J gave up 4 bases, with 18 bases separating them. Here the CDR3 reads CASSFPGAPLETQYF. CDR3 bases: TGTGCCAGCAGCTTCCCAGGGGCGCCCCTAGAGACCCAGTACTTC.

This clonotype was seen a few times. The chain links TRBV5-1 to TRBJ2-3; the match to TRBD2 covers 7 bases. The ends lost 3 bases at V and 0 bases at J; junction bases unmatched: 4. CDR1 and CDR2 from the germline V gene are SGHRS and YFSETQ. The CDR3 runs 15 residues. CDR3 in DNA: TGCGCCAGCAGCTCTCTAGCGGCGAGCACAGATACGCAGTATTTT. Amino acid sequence: CASSSLAASTDTQYF.